This T cell receptor (beta chain) was sequenced for a study of T cell responses to AZD1222 COVID-19 vaccine. The study, taken as a whole, reports: Spike as a whole was targeted by vaccine-associated CD4 TCRs, dominant at 160-218 and 743-854.

A word on this clone: Its antigen remains unknown.

CDR3 length equals 15 residues. Trimming cost V 0 bases and J 6 bases, with 10 bases left between them. The germline gives CDR1 SGHTS, CDR2 YDEGEE. Only in-frame clones appear in the TCRdb table, and some are missing; sequencing was by immunoSEQ multiplex PCR. Here the sample spans about 150,000 clones, 80% to 90% being singletons. The clonotype comes from an adult in good health. The genes are TRBV5-8 and TRBJ1-6, with D unclear. The sample here was peripheral blood, taken on day 0 of AZD1222 vaccination. The chain's CDR3 is CASSLALAANSPLHF. Written as DNA, the CDR3 is TGTGCCAGCAGCTTGGCTTTGGCAGCTAATTCACCCCTCCACTTT. The full variable domain, in which reference TRBV5-8 and TRBJ1-6 provide the parts outside the CDR3, is EAGVTQSPTHLIKTRGQQATLRCSPISGHTSVYWYQQALGLGLQFLLWYDEGEERNRGNFPPRFSGRQFPNYSSELNVNALELEDSALYLCASSLALAANSPLHFGNGTRLTVT.